This T cell receptor beta chain was identified during a study of blood T cell repertoires in COVID-19. Study-level background: The study drew acute and convalescent COVID-19 samples from the United States, Italy and Spain. PBMCs, B-cell-depleted T cells, or T cells provided the cDNA or gDNA that made up the material.

Trimming cost V 1 base and J 7 bases, with 6 bases left between them. CDR3 length: 12 amino acids. Germline V gene sequence: CDR1 SGHTS, CDR2 YDEGEE. In the authors' workflow: Researchers report that nucleated cell counts were estimated from reference gene primer amplification. Generated by immunoSEQ multiplex PCR, the TCRdb table keeps only in-frame clones and is missing some. The V and J calls and the clone size are those of that table, but D and trimming were determined from the DNA. The data show roughly 500,000 clones, 70% to 90% seen once. Input material: peripheral blood. The genes are TRBV5-8 and TRBJ2-1; D call uncertain. The sequence derives from a human donor in a cohort sampled during active COVID-19. Here the CDR3 reads CASSLILNEQFF. The CDR3 DNA is TGTGCCAGCAGCTTGATTCTGAATGAGCAGTTCTTC.